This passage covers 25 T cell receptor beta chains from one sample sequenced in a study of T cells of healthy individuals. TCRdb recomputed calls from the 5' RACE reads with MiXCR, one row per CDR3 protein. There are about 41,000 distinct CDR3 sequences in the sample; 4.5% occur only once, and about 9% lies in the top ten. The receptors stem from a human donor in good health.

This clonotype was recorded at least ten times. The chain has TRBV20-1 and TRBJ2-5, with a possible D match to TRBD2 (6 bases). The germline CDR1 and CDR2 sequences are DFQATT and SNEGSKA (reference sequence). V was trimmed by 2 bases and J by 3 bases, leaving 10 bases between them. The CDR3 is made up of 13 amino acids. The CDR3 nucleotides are TGCAGTGCTAGAACGGGGGTAGAAGAGACCCAGTACTTC. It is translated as CSARTGVEETQYF.

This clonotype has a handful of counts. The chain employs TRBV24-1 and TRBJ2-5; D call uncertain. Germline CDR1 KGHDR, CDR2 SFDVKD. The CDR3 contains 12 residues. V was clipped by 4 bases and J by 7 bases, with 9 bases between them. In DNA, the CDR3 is TGTGCCACCAGTGACAATGGTCCGACCCAGTACTTC. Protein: CATSDNGPTQYF.

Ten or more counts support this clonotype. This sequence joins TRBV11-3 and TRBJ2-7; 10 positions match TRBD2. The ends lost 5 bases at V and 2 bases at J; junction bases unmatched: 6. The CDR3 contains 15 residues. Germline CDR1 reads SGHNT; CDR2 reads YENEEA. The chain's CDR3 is CASSPRLAGTYEQYF. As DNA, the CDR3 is TGTGCCAGCAGCCCTCGACTAGCGGGTACCTACGAGCAGTACTTC.

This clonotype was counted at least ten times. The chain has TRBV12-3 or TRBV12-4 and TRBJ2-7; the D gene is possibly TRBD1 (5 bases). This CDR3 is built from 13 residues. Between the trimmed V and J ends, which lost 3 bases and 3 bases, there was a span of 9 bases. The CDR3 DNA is TGTGCCAGCAGTTTCCCAGGGAACTACGAGCAGTACTTC. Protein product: CASSFPGNYEQYF.

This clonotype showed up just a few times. CDR3 sequence: CASSLSGNTDTQYF. CDR3 coding DNA: TGTGCCAGCAGTCTTAGCGGGAATACAGATACGCAGTATTTT. The chain combines TRBV27 with TRBJ2-3; 8 bases align to TRBD2. Per the germline V gene, CDR1 is MNHEY and CDR2 is SMNVEV (reference sequence). J was trimmed by 3 bases and V by 5 bases; bases with no gene match: 4. The CDR3 totals 14 residues.

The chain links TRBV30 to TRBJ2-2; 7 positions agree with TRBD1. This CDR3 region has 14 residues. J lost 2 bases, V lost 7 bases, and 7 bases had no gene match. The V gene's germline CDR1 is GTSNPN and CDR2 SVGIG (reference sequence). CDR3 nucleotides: TGTGCCTACCACCGACAGGGCAACACCGGGGAGCTGTTTTTT. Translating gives CAYHRQGNTGELFF.

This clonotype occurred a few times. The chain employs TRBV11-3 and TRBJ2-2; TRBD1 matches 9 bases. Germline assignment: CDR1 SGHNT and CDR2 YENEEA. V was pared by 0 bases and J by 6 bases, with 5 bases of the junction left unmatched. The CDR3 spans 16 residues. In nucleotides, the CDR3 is TGTGCCAGCAGCTTAGAGATGACAGGGGGATCCGGGGAGCTGTTTTTT. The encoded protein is CASSLEMTGGSGELFF.

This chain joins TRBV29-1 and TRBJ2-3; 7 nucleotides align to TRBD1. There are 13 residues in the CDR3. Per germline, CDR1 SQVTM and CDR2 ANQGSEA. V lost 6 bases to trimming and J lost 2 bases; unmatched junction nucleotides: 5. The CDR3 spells CSVETGNTDTQYF. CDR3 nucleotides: TGCAGCGTCGAGACAGGGAACACAGATACGCAGTATTTT.

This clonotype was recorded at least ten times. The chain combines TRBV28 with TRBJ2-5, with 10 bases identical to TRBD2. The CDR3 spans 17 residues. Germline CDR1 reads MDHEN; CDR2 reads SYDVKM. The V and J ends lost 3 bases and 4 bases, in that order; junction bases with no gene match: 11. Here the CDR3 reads CASSFSGSGGARETQYF. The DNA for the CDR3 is TGTGCCAGCAGTTTTAGTGGGAGCGGGGGGGCTCGAGAGACCCAGTACTTC.

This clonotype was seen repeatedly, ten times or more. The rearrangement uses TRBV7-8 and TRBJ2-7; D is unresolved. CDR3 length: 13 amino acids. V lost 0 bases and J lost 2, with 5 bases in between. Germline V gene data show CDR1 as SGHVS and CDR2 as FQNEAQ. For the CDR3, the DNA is TGTGCCAGCAGCTTAGCGCTTACCTACGAGCAGTACTTC. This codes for CASSLALTYEQYF.

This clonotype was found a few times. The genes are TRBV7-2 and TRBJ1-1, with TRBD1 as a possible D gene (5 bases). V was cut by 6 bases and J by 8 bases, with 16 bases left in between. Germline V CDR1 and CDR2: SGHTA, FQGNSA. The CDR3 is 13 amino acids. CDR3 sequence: CASSSGAGREAFF. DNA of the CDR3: TGTGCCAGCAGTTCTGGGGCAGGAAGGGAAGCTTTCTTT.

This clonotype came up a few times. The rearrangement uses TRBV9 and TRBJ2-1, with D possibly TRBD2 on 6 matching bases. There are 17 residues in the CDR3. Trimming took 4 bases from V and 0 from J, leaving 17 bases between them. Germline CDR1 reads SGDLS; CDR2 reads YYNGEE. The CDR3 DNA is TGTGCCAGCAGCCCCGAACCGGGACTCGGCTCCTACAATGAGCAGTTCTTC. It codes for CASSPEPGLGSYNEQFF.

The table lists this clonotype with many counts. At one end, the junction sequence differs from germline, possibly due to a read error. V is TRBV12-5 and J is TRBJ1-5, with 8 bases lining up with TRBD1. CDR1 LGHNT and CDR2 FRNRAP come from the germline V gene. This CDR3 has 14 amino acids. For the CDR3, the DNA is TGTGCTAGTGGCTTGGGACAGGGCAATCAGCCCCAGCATTTT. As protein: CASGLGQGNQPQHF. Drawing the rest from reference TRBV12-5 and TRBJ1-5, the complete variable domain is DARVTQTPRHKVTEMGQEVTMRCQPILGHNTVFWYRQTMMQGLELLAYFRNRAPLDDSGMPKDRFSAEMPDATLATLKIQPSEPRDSAVYFCASGLGQGNQPQHFGDGTRLSIL.

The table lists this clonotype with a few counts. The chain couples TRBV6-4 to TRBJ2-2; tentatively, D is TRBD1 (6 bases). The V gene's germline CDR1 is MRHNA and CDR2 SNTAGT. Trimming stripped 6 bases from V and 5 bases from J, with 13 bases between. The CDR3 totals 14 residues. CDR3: CASRPGQGTGELFF. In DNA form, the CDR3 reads TGTGCCAGCAGGCCGGGACAAGGGACCGGGGAGCTGTTTTTT.

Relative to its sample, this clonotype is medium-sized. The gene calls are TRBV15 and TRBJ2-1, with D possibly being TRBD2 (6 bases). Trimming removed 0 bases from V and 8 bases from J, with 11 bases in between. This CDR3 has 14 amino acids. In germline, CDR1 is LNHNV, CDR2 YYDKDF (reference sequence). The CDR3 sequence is CATSRDRESHEQFF. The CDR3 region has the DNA TGTGCCACCAGCAGAGATCGGGAGAGCCATGAGCAGTTCTTC.

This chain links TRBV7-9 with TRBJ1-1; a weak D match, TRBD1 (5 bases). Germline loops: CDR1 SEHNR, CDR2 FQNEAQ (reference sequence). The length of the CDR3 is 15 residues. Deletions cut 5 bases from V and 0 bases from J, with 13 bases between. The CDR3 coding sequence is TGTGCCAGCAGCGTCCACAGGATTATGAACACTGAAGCTTTCTTT. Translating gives CASSVHRIMNTEAFF.

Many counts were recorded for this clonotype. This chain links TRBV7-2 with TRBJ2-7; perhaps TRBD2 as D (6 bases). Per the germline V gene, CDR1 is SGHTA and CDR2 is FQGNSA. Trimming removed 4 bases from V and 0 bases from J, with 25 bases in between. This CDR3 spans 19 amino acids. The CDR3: CASSSQSHKPGLISYEQYF. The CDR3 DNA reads TGTGCCAGCAGCTCCCAATCCCACAAACCGGGACTCATCTCCTACGAGCAGTACTTC.

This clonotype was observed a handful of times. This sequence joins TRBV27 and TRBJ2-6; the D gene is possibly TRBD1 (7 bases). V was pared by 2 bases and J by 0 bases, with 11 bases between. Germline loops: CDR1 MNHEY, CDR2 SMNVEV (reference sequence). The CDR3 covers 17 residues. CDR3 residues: CASSLQGGLSGANVLTF. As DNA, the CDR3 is TGTGCCAGCAGTTTACAGGGGGGTCTCTCTGGGGCCAACGTCCTGACTTTC.

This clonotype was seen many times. The CDR3 protein is CSASEGNYEQYF. CDR3 nucleotide sequence: TGCAGTGCTAGCGAAGGAAACTACGAGCAGTACTTC. The chain has TRBV20-1 and TRBJ2-7; D is uncertain. Germline V gene data show CDR1 as DFQATT and CDR2 as SNEGSKA (reference sequence). The CDR3 is 12 residues long. Trimming shortened V by 3 bases and J by 3 bases, and 9 bases separated the two germline ends.

CDR3 nucleotide sequence: TGTGCCAGCAGCCCTAACTCGAGACCCACAGATACGCAGTATTTT. It specifies CASSPNSRPTDTQYF. The chain is built from TRBV6-5 and TRBJ2-3; D is undetermined. Trimming shortened V by 6 bases and J by 2 bases, and 15 bases separated the two germline ends. The CDR3 runs to 15 residues. In germline, CDR1 is MNHEY, CDR2 SVGAGI.

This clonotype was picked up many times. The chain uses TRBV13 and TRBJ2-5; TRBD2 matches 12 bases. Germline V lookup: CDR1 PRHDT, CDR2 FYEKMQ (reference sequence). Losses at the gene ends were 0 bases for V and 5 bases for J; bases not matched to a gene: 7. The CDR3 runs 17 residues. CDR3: CASSLGLAGGPWETQYF. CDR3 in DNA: TGTGCCAGCAGCTTAGGCCTAGCGGGAGGGCCGTGGGAGACCCAGTACTTC. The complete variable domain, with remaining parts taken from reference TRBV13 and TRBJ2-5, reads AAGVIQSPRHLIKEKRETATLKCYPIPRHDTVYWYQQGPGQDPQFLISFYEKMQSDKGSIPDRFSAQQFSDYHSELNMSSLELGDSALYFCASSLGLAGGPWETQYFGPGTRLLVL.

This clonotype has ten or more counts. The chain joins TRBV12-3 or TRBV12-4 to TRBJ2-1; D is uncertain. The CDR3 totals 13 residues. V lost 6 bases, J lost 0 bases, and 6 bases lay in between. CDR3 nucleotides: TGTGCCAGCAGCCCCGGCTCCTACAATGAGCAGTTCTTC. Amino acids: CASSPGSYNEQFF.

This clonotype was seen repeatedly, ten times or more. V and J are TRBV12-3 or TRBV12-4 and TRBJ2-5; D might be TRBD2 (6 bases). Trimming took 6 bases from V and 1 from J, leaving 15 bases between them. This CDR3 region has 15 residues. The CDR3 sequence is CASRGTDFSQETQYF. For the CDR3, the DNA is TGTGCCAGCAGGGGGACTGACTTTAGCCAAGAGACCCAGTACTTC.

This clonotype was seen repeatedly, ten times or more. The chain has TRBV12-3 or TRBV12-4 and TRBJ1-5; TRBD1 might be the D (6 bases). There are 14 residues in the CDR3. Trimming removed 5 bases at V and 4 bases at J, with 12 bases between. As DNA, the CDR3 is TGTGCCAGCAGTAAACAGGGACTTAATCAGCCCCAGCATTTT. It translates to CASSKQGLNQPQHF.

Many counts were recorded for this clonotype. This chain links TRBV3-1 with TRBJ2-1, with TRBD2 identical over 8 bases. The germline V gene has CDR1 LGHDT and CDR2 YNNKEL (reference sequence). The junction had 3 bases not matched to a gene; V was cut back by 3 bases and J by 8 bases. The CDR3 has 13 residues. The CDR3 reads CASSHSGGDEQFF. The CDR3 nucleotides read TGTGCCAGCAGCCATTCCGGGGGGGATGAGCAGTTCTTC.